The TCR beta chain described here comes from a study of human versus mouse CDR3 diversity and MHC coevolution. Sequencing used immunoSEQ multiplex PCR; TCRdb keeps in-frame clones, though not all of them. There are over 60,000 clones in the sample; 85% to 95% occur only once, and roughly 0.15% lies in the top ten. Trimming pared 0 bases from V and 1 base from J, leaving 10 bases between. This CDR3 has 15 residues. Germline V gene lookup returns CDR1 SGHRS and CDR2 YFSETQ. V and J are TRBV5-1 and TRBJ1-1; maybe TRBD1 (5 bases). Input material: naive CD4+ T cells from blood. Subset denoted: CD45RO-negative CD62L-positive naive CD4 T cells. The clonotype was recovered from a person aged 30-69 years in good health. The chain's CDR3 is CASSLDGRANTEAFF. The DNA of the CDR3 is TGCGCCAGCAGCTTGGACGGCAGGGCGAACACTGAAGCTTTCTTT.